The 17 T cell receptor beta chains listed next were all sequenced from one sample in a study of T-cell reconstitution after alpha-beta-depleted transplantation in children. Construction of the TCRbeta library involved unique molecular identifiers. One entry per CDR3 protein results from TCRdb running MiXCR on the PCR reads. The sample carries 98,000 or so distinct CDR3 sequences, about 6.5% recorded once. Specimen: PBMCs, mostly from graft donor cells, collected 360 days after TCRalphabeta/CD19-depleted stem cell transplant. Receptors were obtained from a male patient aged 2-10 years who had a stem cell transplant for acute lymphoblastic leukemia, so the T cells may come from the graft donor.

The sample holds many counts of this clonotype. The chain joins TRBV7-8 to TRBJ2-1; TRBD2 agrees at 12 bases. This CDR3 is built from 18 residues. The germline gives CDR1 SGHVS, CDR2 FQNEAQ. Trimming at V came to 0 bases and at J to 5 bases, leaving 8 bases not matched to a gene. CDR3 sequence (DNA): TGTGCCAGCAGCTTAGCGGGGACTAGCGGGCCTTTAAACAATGAGCAGTTCTTC. Amino acid sequence: CASSLAGTSGPLNNEQFF.

This chain uses TRBV16 with TRBJ2-5; 9 bases are shared with TRBD1. This CDR3 is built from 15 residues. CDR1 is KGHSY and CDR2 is FQNENV in the germline V gene. The V gene end was trimmed by 3 bases and the J gene end by 3 bases; junction bases not matched to a gene: 5. The CDR3 here is CASSHTRQGEETQYF. CDR3 in DNA: TGTGCCAGCAGCCACACCCGACAGGGGGAAGAGACCCAGTACTTC.

This clonotype has ten or more counts. The chain's CDR3 is CASSVVTDTEAFF. The CDR3 DNA sequence: TGTGCCAGCAGCGTAGTGACAGACACTGAAGCTTTCTTT. V usage is TRBV9 and J usage is TRBJ1-1, with D possibly TRBD1 on 5 matching bases. Trimming removed 0 bases at V and 3 bases at J, with 6 bases between. The CDR3 has 13 residues. Per the germline V gene, CDR1 is SGDLS and CDR2 is YYNGEE. The whole variable domain, remainder taken from reference TRBV9 and TRBJ1-1, is DSGVTQTPKHLITATGQRVTLRCSPRSGDLSVYWYQQSLDQGLQFLIQYYNGEERAKGNILERFSAQQFPDLHSELNLSSLELGDSALYFCASSVVTDTEAFFGQGTRLTVV.

V usage is TRBV6-5 and J usage is TRBJ2-1; 10 positions match TRBD2. The CDR3 loop spans 18 amino acids. The germline CDR1 and CDR2 sequences are MNHEY and SVGAGI. The J segment lost 7 bases and the V segment lost 4 bases, leaving 16 bases of the junction unmatched. CDR3 coding DNA: TGTGCCAGCAGTTTCTGGGGGAGCGGGAGGGCCGGGGATAATGAGCAGTTCTTC. It codes for CASSFWGSGRAGDNEQFF.

This clonotype has only a few counts. Here the CDR3 omits its conserved ending phenylalanine or tryptophan, so a read error is the likely source. The V gene is TRBV7-9, the J gene TRBJ2-7; D gene ambiguous. The CDR3 loop spans 12 amino acids. Trimming cost V 2 bases and J 4 bases, with 6 bases left between them. Germline CDR1 reads SEHNR; CDR2 reads FQNEAQ (reference sequence). Here the CDR3 DNA reads TGTGCCAGCAGCTTACTCCTATACGAGCAGTACTCC. Translation gives CASSLLLYEQYS.

In its sample, this clonotype was seen many times. The gene calls are TRBV7-9 and TRBJ2-7; possible D gene TRBD2, 6 bases. This CDR3 contains 16 residues. From germline, CDR1 is SEHNR and CDR2 FQNEAQ (reference sequence). The ends were cut back, 5 bases at V and 2 bases at J, with 19 bases in the middle. CDR3 region: CASSRLTWEVPYEQYF. DNA for the CDR3: TGTGCCAGCAGCAGATTGACTTGGGAGGTCCCCTACGAGCAGTACTTC.

This clonotype was counted at least ten times. This chain uses TRBV7-9 with TRBJ1-4; D not resolved. V was shortened by 6 bases and J by 7 bases, with 15 bases between the two germline ends. CDR3 length: 14 amino acids. CDR1 and CDR2 (germline): SEHNR, FQNEAQ (reference sequence). The CDR3 nucleotides read TGTGCCAGCAGTCCCGAGGTGGCACCTGAAAAACTGTTTTTT. Translated: CASSPEVAPEKLFF.

This clonotype was seen many times. The rearrangement links TRBV2 to TRBJ2-7; 9 bases map to TRBD1. V gave up 6 bases and J gave up 2 bases; unmatched junction bases: 11. There are 16 residues in the CDR3. CDR1 is SNHLY, CDR2 FYNNEI, per germline. The CDR3 protein is CASSPFRDRVPYEQYF. The CDR3 nucleotides are TGTGCCAGCAGCCCGTTCCGGGACAGGGTCCCCTACGAGCAGTACTTC.

This clonotype was detected many times. The chain uses TRBV7-9 and TRBJ1-4, with D possibly matching TRBD1 (5 bases). This CDR3 region has 14 residues. Trimming left V 3 bases short and J 7 bases short, with 12 bases between. Germline V CDR1 and CDR2: SEHNR, FQNEAQ (reference sequence). The CDR3 spells CASSFRDRGEKLFF. Written as DNA, the CDR3 is TGTGCCAGCAGCTTTAGGGACCGGGGTGAAAAACTGTTTTTT.

The genes are TRBV7-9 and TRBJ2-2; D might be TRBD1 (6 bases). This CDR3 has 16 amino acids. In germline, CDR1 is SEHNR, CDR2 FQNEAQ (reference sequence). With 0 bases removed from V and 2 bases from J, the gap between germline ends came to 10 bases. CDR3 DNA: TGTGCCAGCAGCTTAGCCTGGGGGCGAAACACCGGGGAGCTGTTTTTT. This codes for CASSLAWGRNTGELFF.

The gene calls are TRBV4-1 and TRBJ2-3; 10 bases align to TRBD1. V lost 1 base to trimming and J lost 5 bases; unmatched junction nucleotides: 3. Germline CDR1 is MGHRA and CDR2 is YSYEKL. This CDR3 is 15 amino acids long. For the CDR3, the DNA is TGCGCCAGCAGCCAAGGGACAGGGGGAGGAGATACGCAGTATTTT. Translating it yields CASSQGTGGGDTQYF.

Ten or more counts support this clonotype. The chain employs TRBV4-3 and TRBJ2-3; tentatively, D is TRBD1 (7 bases). Per germline, CDR1 LGHNA and CDR2 YSLEER. The length of the CDR3 is 17 residues. The V gene lost 0 bases and the J gene lost 4 bases, with 17 bases spanning the gap. CDR3 sequence reads: CASSQETGDSTSDTQYF. In DNA, the CDR3 is TGCGCCAGCAGCCAAGAAACAGGGGACTCGACCTCAGATACGCAGTATTTT.

The gene calls are TRBV28 and TRBJ2-3; D uncertain. Germline-derived CDR1 and CDR2 are MDHEN and SYDVKM. The CDR3 is 14 residues long. Trimming pared 3 bases from V and 5 bases from J, leaving 12 bases between. For the CDR3, the DNA is TGTGCCAGCAGTTTCTCCACGACAAGAGATACGCAGTATTTT. Translating it yields CASSFSTTRDTQYF.

This clonotype was detected ten times or more. This chain links TRBV24-1 with TRBJ2-2; 10 positions match TRBD1. Germline V gene sequence: CDR1 KGHDR, CDR2 SFDVKD. V lost 1 base, J lost 5 bases, and 6 bases stayed unmatched. The CDR3 has 17 amino acids. The DNA of the CDR3 is TGTGCCACCAGTGATTTTTACGACAGGGGGCGAACCGGGGAGCTGTTTTTT. Its protein is CATSDFYDRGRTGELFF.

This clonotype was counted ten times or more. The V and J genes are TRBV5-1 and TRBJ2-3; 7 bases align to TRBD1. CDR3 length: 14 residues. Germline values: CDR1 SGHRS, CDR2 YFSETQ. V was clipped by 2 bases and J by 4 bases; unmatched bases: 4. The CDR3 DNA reads as TGCGCCAGCAGCTTTACAGGGGTCCCAGATACGCAGTATTTT. It codes for CASSFTGVPDTQYF.

This clonotype has more than one count but fewer than ten. This rearrangement joins TRBV7-8 to TRBJ2-2, with 10 bases aligning to TRBD2. The CDR3 covers 16 residues. J was trimmed by 1 base and V by 5 bases; bases with no gene match: 4. Germline loops: CDR1 SGHVS, CDR2 FQNEAQ. CDR3 nucleotide sequence: TGTGCCAGCAGCCCTAGCGGGGGTGGGAACACCGGGGAGCTGTTTTTT. It translates to CASSPSGGGNTGELFF.

The chain uses TRBV7-9 and TRBJ2-7; TRBD1 is a possible D gene (6 bases). The CDR3 is 15 residues long. V was clipped by 4 bases and J by 4 bases, with 17 bases between them. CDR1 SEHNR and CDR2 FQNEAQ come from the germline V gene (reference sequence). The CDR3 here is CASSSAEGERYEQYF. The DNA of the CDR3 is TGTGCCAGCAGCTCTGCCGAGGGGGAGAGGTACGAGCAGTACTTC.